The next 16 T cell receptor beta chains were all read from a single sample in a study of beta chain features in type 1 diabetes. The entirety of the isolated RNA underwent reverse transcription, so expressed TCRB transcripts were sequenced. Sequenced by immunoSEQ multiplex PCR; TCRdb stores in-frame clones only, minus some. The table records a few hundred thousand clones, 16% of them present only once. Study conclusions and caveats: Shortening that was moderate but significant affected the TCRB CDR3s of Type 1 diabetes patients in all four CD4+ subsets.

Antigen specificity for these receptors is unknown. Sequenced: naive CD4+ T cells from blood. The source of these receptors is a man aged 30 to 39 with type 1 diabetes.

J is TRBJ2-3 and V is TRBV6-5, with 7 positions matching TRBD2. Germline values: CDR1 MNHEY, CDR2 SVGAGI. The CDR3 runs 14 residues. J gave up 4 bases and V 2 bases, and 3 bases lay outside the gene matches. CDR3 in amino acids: CASSYMGGADTQYF. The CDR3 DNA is TGTGCCAGCAGTTACATGGGAGGGGCAGATACGCAGTATTTT.

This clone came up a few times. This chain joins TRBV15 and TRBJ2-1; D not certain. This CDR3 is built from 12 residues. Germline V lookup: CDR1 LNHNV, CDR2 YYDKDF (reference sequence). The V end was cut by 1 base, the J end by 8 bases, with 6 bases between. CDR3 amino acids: CATSRGWDEQFF. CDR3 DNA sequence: TGTGCCACCAGCAGAGGGTGGGATGAGCAGTTCTTC.

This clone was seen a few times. CDR3 in amino acids: CASSTLQGGKTQYF. The DNA of the CDR3 is TGTGCCAGCAGCACTTTACAGGGGGGAAAGACCCAGTACTTC. This sequence joins TRBV5-6 and TRBJ2-5; 8 bases line up with TRBD1. V dropped 4 bases and J dropped 6; count of bases not matched to a gene: 8. The CDR3 totals 14 residues. Germline V gene lookup returns CDR1 SGHDT and CDR2 YYEEEE.

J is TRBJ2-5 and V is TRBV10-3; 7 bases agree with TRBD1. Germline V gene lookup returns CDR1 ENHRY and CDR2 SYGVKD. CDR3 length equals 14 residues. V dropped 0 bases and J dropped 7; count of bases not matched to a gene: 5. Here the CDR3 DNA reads TGTGCCATCAGTGAGTCGACAGGGATAGGGACCCAGTACTTC. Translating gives CAISESTGIGTQYF.

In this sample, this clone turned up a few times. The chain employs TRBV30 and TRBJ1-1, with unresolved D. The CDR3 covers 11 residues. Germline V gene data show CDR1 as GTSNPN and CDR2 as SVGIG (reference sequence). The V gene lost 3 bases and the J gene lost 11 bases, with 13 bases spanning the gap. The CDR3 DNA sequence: TGTGCCTGGAGCCAGGCCGGGAATGCTTTCTTT. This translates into CAWSQAGNAFF.

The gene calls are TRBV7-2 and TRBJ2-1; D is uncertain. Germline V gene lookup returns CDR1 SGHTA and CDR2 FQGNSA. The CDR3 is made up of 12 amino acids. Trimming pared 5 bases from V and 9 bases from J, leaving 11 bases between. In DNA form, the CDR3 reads TGTGCCAGCAGCCCCTGGGCAGGTGAGCAGTTCTTC. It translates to CASSPWAGEQFF.

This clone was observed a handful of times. The CDR3 region is CASSVTADYGYTF. CDR3 bases: TGTGCCAGCAGCGTAACAGCGGACTATGGCTACACCTTC. The chain recombines TRBV9 with TRBJ1-2; D gene ambiguous. The germline V and J ends were trimmed by 1 base and 3 bases, with 7 bases remaining between them. CDR3 length: 13 residues. Germline loops: CDR1 SGDLS, CDR2 YYNGEE.

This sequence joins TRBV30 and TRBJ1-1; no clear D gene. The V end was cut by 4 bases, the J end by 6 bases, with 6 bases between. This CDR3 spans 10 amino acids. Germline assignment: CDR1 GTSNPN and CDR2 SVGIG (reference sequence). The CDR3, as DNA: TGTGCCTGGAATTGGCCTGAAGCTTTCTTT. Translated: CAWNWPEAFF.

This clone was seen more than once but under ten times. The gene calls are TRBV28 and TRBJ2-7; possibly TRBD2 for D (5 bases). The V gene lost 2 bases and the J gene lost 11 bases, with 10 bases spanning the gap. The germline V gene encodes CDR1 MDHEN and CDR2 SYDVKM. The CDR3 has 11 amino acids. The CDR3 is CASSLDRGEYF. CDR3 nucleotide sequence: TGTGCCAGCAGTTTAGATCGGGGAGAGTACTTC.

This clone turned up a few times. The CDR3 region has the DNA TGTGCCAGCAGCCTGACTAGCACCTCCTACAATGAGCAGTTCTTC. It translates to CASSLTSTSYNEQFF. The chain combines TRBV5-4 with TRBJ2-1; 7 bases fit TRBD2. The CDR3 runs to 15 residues. Germline trimming cut 4 bases from V and 0 bases from J; bases unmatched to any gene: 4. Germline V gene sequence: CDR1 SGHNT, CDR2 YYREEE (reference sequence).

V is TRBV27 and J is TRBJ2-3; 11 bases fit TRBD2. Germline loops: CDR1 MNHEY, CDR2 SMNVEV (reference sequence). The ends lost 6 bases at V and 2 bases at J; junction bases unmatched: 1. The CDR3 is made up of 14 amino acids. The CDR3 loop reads CASRTSGNTDTQYF. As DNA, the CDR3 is TGTGCCAGCAGGACTAGCGGGAACACAGATACGCAGTATTTT.

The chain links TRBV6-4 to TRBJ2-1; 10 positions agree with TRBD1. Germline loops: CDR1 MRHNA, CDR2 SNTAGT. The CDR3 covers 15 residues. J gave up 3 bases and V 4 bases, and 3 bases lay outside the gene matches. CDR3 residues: CASSAGQGYYNEQFF. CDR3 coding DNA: TGTGCCAGCAGTGCGGGACAGGGGTACTACAATGAGCAGTTCTTC.

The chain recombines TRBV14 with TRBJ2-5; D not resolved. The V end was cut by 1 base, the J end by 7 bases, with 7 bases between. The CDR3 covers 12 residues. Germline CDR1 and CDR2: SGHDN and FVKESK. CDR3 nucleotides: TGTGCCAGCAGCCAAGTGACATGGACCCAGTACTTC. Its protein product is CASSQVTWTQYF.

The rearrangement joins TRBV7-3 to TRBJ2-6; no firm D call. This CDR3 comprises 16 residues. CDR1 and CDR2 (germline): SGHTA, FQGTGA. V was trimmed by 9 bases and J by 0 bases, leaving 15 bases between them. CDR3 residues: CASALQPHSGANVLTF. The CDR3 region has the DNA TGTGCCAGTGCTCTCCAGCCCCACTCTGGGGCCAACGTCCTGACTTTC.

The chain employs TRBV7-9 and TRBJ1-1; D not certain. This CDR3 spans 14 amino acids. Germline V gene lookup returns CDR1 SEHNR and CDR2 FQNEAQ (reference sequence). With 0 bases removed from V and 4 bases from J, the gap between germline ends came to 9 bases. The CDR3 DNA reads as TGTGCCAGCAGCTTAGCCCCCCGAGGCACTGAAGCTTTCTTT. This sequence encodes CASSLAPRGTEAFF. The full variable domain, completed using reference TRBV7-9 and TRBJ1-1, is DTGVSQNPRHKITKRGQNVTFRCDPISEHNRLYWYRQTLGQGPEFLTYFQNEAQLEKSRLLSDRFSAERPKGSFSTLEIQRTEQGDSAMYLCASSLAPRGTEAFFGQGTRLTVV.

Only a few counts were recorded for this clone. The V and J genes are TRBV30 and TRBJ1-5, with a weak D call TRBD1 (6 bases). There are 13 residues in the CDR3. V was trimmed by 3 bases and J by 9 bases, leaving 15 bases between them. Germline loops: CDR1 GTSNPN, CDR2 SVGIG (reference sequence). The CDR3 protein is CAWSGTSKGPQHF. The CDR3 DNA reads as TGTGCCTGGAGCGGGACATCCAAGGGGCCCCAGCATTTT.